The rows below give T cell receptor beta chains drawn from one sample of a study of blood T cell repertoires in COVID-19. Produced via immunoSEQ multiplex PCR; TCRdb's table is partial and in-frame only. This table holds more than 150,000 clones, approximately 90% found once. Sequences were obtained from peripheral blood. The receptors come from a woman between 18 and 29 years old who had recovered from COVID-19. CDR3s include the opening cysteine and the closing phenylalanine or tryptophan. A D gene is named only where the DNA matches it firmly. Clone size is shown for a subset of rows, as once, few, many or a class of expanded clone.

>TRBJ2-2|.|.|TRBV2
CASGRGTGELFF
TGTGCCAGCGGACGGGGAACCGGGGAGCTGTTTTTT
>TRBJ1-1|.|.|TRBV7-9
CASSSDRGRGTEAFF
TGTGCCAGCAGCTCGGACCGGGGTCGGGGCACTGAAGCTTTCTTT
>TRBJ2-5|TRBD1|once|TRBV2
CASRYRGETQYF
TGTGCCAGCAGATACAGGGGTGAGACCCAGTACTTC
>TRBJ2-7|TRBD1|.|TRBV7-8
CASSYLGQGAQYF
TGTGCCAGCAGCTACCTTGGACAGGGCGCCCAGTACTTC
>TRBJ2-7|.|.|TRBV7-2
CASSLVGRVYYEQYF
TGTGCCAGCAGCTTAGTAGGTCGGGTGTACTACGAGCAGTACTTC
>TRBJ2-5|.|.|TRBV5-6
CASSGGETQYF
TGTGCCAGCAGCGGGGGCGAGACCCAGTACTTC
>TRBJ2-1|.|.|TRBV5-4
CASSFGQNEQFF
TGTGCCAGCAGCTTTGGGCAGAATGAGCAGTTCTTC
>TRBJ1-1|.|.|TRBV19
CASSRGTEAFF
TGTGCCAGTAGTAGAGGAACTGAAGCTTTCTTT
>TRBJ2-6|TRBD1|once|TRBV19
CASKFQGAQTGANVLTF
TGTGCCAGTAAGTTCCAGGGGGCGCAGACCGGGGCCAACGTCCTGACTTTC
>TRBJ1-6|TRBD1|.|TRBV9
CASSPLDRSSSYNSPLHF
TGTGCCAGCAGCCCACTGGACAGGTCGAGCTCCTATAATTCACCCCTCCACTTT
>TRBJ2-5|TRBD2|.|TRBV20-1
CSATEPSGGLKETQYF
TGCAGTGCTACTGAGCCTAGCGGGGGTTTGAAAGAGACCCAGTACTTC
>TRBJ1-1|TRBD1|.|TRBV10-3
CAISERDRANRGWTEAFF
TGTGCCATCAGTGAGCGGGACAGGGCCAACCGGGGGTGGACTGAAGCTTTCTTT
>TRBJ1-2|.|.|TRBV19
CASRIGARGSYTF
TGTGCCAGTAGGATAGGGGCCCGGGGAAGCTACACCTTC
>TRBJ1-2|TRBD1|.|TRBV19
CASVDRGRRGYTF
TGTGCCAGTGTCGACAGGGGGCGAAGGGGCTACACCTTC
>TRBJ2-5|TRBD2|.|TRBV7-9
CASSPGTSGETQYF
TGTGCCAGCAGCCCCGGGACTAGCGGAGAGACCCAGTACTTC
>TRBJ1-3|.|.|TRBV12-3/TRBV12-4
CASSLGARNTIYF
TGTGCCAGCAGTTTGGGGGCCCGAAACACCATATATTTT
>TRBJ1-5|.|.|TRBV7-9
CASSLTQGSNQPQHF
TGTGCCAGCAGCTTAACGCAGGGAAGCAATCAGCCCCAGCATTTT
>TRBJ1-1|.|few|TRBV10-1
CAVRGTMNTEAFF
TGCGCCGTCCGAGGGACTATGAACACTGAAGCTTTCTTT
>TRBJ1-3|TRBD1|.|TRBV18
CASSPPRTGIGNTIYF
TGTGCCAGCTCACCACCGAGGACAGGGATTGGAAACACCATATATTTT
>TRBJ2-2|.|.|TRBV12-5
CASGLVLGPRGTGELFF
TGTGCTAGTGGTTTGGTACTAGGACCGAGAGGGACCGGGGAGCTGTTTTTT
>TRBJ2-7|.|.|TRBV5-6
CASSPRGGGPYEQYF
TGTGCCAGCAGCCCCCGAGGGGGGGGCCCCTACGAGCAGTACTTC
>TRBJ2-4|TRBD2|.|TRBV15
CATRGVNIQYF
TGTGCCACCCGGGGGGTGAACATTCAGTACTTC
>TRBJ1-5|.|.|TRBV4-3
CASSQDWPNQPQHF
TGCGCCAGCAGCCAAGATTGGCCCAATCAGCCCCAGCATTTT
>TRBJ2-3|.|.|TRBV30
CAWSLGSTDTQYF
TGTGCCTGGAGTCTTGGCAGCACAGATACGCAGTATTTT
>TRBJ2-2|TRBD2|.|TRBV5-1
CASFHGRAGYTGELFF
TGCGCCAGCTTCCACGGGAGGGCCGGGTACACCGGGGAGCTGTTTTTT
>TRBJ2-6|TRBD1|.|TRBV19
CASTPGDRFHSGANVLTF
TGTGCCAGTACCCCCGGGGACAGGTTCCACTCTGGGGCCAACGTCCTGACTTTC
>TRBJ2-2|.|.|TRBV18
CASSPRGVKTGELFF
TGTGCCAGCTCACCTCGCGGGGTCAAAACCGGGGAGCTGTTTTTT
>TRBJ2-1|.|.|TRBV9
CASSVQGAGGGHYNEQFF
TGTGCCAGCAGCGTTCAGGGGGCGGGCGGGGGACATTACAATGAGCAGTTCTTC
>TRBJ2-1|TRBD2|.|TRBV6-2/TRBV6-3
CASSYNPGAGGNNEQFF
TGTGCCAGCAGTTACAACCCGGGGGCGGGAGGTAACAATGAGCAGTTCTTC
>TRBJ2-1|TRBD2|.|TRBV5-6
CASYTSGSFFEQFF
TGTGCCAGCTATACTAGCGGGAGTTTTTTTGAGCAGTTCTTC
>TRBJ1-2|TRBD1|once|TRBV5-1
CASSSETGQRLGGYTF
TGCGCCAGCAGCTCCGAGACGGGACAGAGATTGGGTGGCTACACCTTC
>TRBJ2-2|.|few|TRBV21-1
CASSKALPRGCTGELFF
TGTGCCAGCAGCAAAGCGCTTCCCAGGGGATGCACCGGGGAGCTGTTTTTT
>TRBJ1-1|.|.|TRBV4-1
CASSPDNREGTEAFF
TGCGCCAGCAGCCCAGATAACAGGGAGGGCACTGAAGCTTTCTTT
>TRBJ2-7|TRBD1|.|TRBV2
CASSENRGGEQYF
TGTGCCAGCAGTGAAAACAGGGGTGGGGAGCAGTACTTC
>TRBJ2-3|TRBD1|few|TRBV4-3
CASSQTGEVDTQYF
TGCGCCAGCAGCCAGACAGGGGAGGTGGATACGCAGTATTTT
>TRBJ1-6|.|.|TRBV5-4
CASSLESSYNSPLHF
TGTGCCAGCAGCTTGGAGAGCTCCTATAATTCACCCCTCCACTTT
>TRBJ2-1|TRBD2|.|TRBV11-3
CASSSLAGEGGEQFF
TGTGCCAGCAGCTCTCTAGCGGGAGAAGGGGGTGAGCAGTTCTTC
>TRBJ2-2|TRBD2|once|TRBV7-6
CASSNPDIRAGAGELFF
TGTGCCAGCAGCAACCCGGACATAAGAGCGGGGGCCGGGGAGCTGTTTTTT
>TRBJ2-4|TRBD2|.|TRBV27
CASSLTSGRALGAKNIQYF
TGTGCCAGCAGTTTAACTAGCGGGAGGGCCCTCGGGGCCAAAAACATTCAGTACTTC
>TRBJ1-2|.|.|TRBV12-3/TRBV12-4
CASSLGGNYGYTF
TGTGCCAGCAGTTTGGGGGGGAACTATGGCTACACCTTC
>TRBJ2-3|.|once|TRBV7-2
CASSYFLAGTDTQYF
TGTGCCAGCAGCTACTTCCTCGCGGGCACAGATACGCAGTATTTT
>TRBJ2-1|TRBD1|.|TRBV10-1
CASSLKGQPNSYNEQFF
TGCGCCAGCAGTTTAAAGGGACAGCCAAACTCCTACAATGAGCAGTTCTTC
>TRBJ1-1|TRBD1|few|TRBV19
CASSSTRDRLNTEAFF
TGTGCCAGTAGTTCCACTCGGGACAGGTTGAACACTGAAGCTTTCTTT
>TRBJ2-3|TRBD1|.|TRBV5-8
CASSQGQVPVTDTQYF
TGTGCCAGCAGCCAAGGACAGGTTCCCGTCACAGATACGCAGTATTTT
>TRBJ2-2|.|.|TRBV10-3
CAISERTEKNTGELFF
TGTGCCATCAGTGAGCGGACAGAGAAAAACACCGGGGAGCTGTTTTTT
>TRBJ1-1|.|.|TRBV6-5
CASGRAGGTEAFF
TGTGCCAGCGGGAGGGCCGGAGGGACTGAAGCTTTCTTT
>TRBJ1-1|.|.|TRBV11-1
CASSPREKRNTEAFF
TGTGCCAGCAGCCCCCGAGAGAAAAGGAACACTGAAGCTTTCTTT